The rows below give T cell receptor beta chains drawn from one sample of a study of cytomegalovirus exposure and HLA in healthy donors. Sequenced by immunoSEQ multiplex PCR; TCRdb stores in-frame clones only, minus some. Here the sample spans about 160,000 clones, 75% to 80% being singletons. Specimen: PBMCs. These receptors were taken from a woman aged 45-60 years in good health and CMV-seropositive. The CDR3 runs from the conserved cysteine through the conserved F or W. The D gene is left open where the match is weak. A row's size may be missing; if present it is once, few, many or a size class.

J,D,V,size,DNA,CDR3
TRBJ1-2,.,TRBV30,.,TGTGCCTGGAGTGTTCATCGGTACGTGGGCTACACCTTC,CAWSVHRYVGYTF
TRBJ1-3,.,TRBV6-7,few,TGTGCCCAAGGGGGGGTAAGCTCTGGAAACACCATATATTTT,CAQGGVSSGNTIYF
TRBJ2-3,TRBD2,TRBV2,.,TGTGCCAGCCTAGCGGGTGAGATCACAGATACGCAGTATTTT,CASLAGEITDTQYF
TRBJ1-5,.,TRBV18,.,TGTGCCAGCTCACCGGGAGGTTCCCAGCCCCAGCATTTT,CASSPGGSQPQHF
TRBJ2-1,TRBD1,TRBV4-1,.,TGCGCCAGCAGCCAACAGGGACAGCTGTCCTACAATGAGCAGTTCTTC,CASSQQGQLSYNEQFF
TRBJ2-7,TRBD2,TRBV28,.,TGTGCCAGCAGTCCTCTAAGCGGGGGCACCTACGAGCAGTACTTC,CASSPLSGGTYEQYF
TRBJ2-3,TRBD1,TRBV10-1,.,TGCGCCAGCAGTGAATCGGGACAGGGTGTGTCGGGTACGCAGTATTTT,CASSESGQGVSGTQYF
TRBJ1-1,TRBD1,TRBV9,.,TGTGCCAGCAGCGTAGGTAAGGGGGCGCGGACAGAAGCTTTCTTT,CASSVGKGARTEAFF
TRBJ1-4,.,TRBV5-1,.,TGCGCCAGCAGCTTGGCAGGGGCAACTAATGAAAAACTGTTTTTT,CASSLAGATNEKLFF
TRBJ2-7,TRBD1,TRBV4-2,.,TGTGCCAGCAGCAGACAGGGGTTGGACGAGCAGTACTTC,CASSRQGLDEQYF
TRBJ2-1,.,TRBV10-1,.,TGCGCCAGCAGTGTCAGTCGCTCCTACAATGAGCAGTTCTTC,CASSVSRSYNEQFF
TRBJ1-5,.,TRBV7-5,.,TGTGCCAGAAGCCGGCGTAAGGGGTTCTATAGCAATCAGCCCCAGCATTTT,CARSRRKGFYSNQPQHF
TRBJ2-7,TRBD2,TRBV14,.,TGTGCCAGCAGCCCTCTCGGGGGACTAGCGGGGGGGCTCTACGAGCAGTACTTC,CASSPLGGLAGGLYEQYF
TRBJ2-2,TRBD2,TRBV4-1,.,TGCGCCAGCAGCCCGCGGACTAGTACCGGGGAGCTGTTTTTT,CASSPRTSTGELFF
TRBJ1-1,TRBD1,TRBV6-5,.,TGTGCCAGCAGTCCCCTAGACAGGGAGGATGAAGCTTTCTTT,CASSPLDREDEAFF
TRBJ2-1,.,TRBV19,.,TGTGCCACCCAGGGGTTCAATGAGCAGTTCTTC,CATQGFNEQFF
TRBJ1-1,.,TRBV30,.,TGTGCCTGGAAACTTCCATCGTTTAACACTGAAGCTTTCTTT,CAWKLPSFNTEAFF
TRBJ2-5,TRBD2,TRBV2,once,TGTGCCAGTGGGGGCCTAGCGGGGGGAGAAGAGACCCAGTACTTC,CASGGLAGGEETQYF
TRBJ2-7,.,TRBV27,.,TGTGCCAGCAGTTTAAACAGGGCGGGCTACGAGCAGTACTTC,CASSLNRAGYEQYF
TRBJ1-1,TRBD1,TRBV14,.,TGTGCCAGCAGCCAAGACGGCCTTAACAGGGGGCGCGGGACTGAAGCTTTCTTT,CASSQDGLNRGRGTEAFF
TRBJ2-7,.,TRBV2,.,TGTGCCAGCAGTGAGTCCCGAGGGGAGCAGTACTTC,CASSESRGEQYF
TRBJ1-1,.,TRBV18,.,TGTGCCAGCTCAGGTCTAAGCGAACCGAACACTGAAGCTTTCTTT,CASSGLSEPNTEAFF
TRBJ1-4,.,TRBV4-3,few,TGCGCCAGCAGCCAAGACCGGCCCGGGAGGGCGTGGGAAAAACTGTTTTTT,CASSQDRPGRAWEKLFF
TRBJ2-2,TRBD2,TRBV7-8,.,TGTGCCAGCAGCTTAGGTACCTCTAGCGGGAGACTTAACACCGGGGAGCTGTTTTTT,CASSLGTSSGRLNTGELFF
TRBJ1-6,.,TRBV4-3,.,TGCGCCAGCAGCCAAGATCTTATCAGAGGCGAGCCACCCCTCCACTTT,CASSQDLIRGEPPLHF
TRBJ2-3,TRBD1,TRBV27,.,TGTGCCAGCAGTCCAATGGGGACAGGGACGGATACGCAGTATTTT,CASSPMGTGTDTQYF
TRBJ2-7,TRBD1,TRBV6-6,few,TGTGCCAGCAGTTACTCGGGACAGGGACGTCGCGAGCAGTACTTC,CASSYSGQGRREQYF
TRBJ2-5,TRBD2,TRBV30,.,TGTGCCTGGTCTAGCGGGGGGGGCCCGCAAGAGACCCAGTACTTC,CAWSSGGGPQETQYF
TRBJ2-3,TRBD2,TRBV7-9,.,TGTGCCAGCAGCAAAGAGGCGGGGGAGACAGATACGCAGTATTTT,CASSKEAGETDTQYF
TRBJ2-7,TRBD1,TRBV9,.,TGTGCCAGCAGCGTGGGACAGTACTCCTACGAGCAGTACTTC,CASSVGQYSYEQYF
TRBJ2-2,.,TRBV2,once,TGTGCCAGCAGCGTGGACAGAAACGGGGAGCTGTTTTTT,CASSVDRNGELFF
TRBJ1-5,.,TRBV18,.,TGTGCCAGCTCACCTGCCCTAAATCAGCCCCAGCATTTT,CASSPALNQPQHF
TRBJ2-5,TRBD2,TRBV6-6,.,TGTGCCAGCAGTTACGGGACTAGCGGTTATAAAGAGACCCAGTACTTC,CASSYGTSGYKETQYF
TRBJ1-5,.,TRBV28,.,TGTGCCAGCAGACTCCAGGGTACCAGCAATCAGCCCCAGCATTTT,CASRLQGTSNQPQHF
TRBJ2-1,TRBD2,TRBV9,.,TGTGCCAGCAGCCCTTCCGGTAGCGGGAAGAATGAGCAGTTCTTC,CASSPSGSGKNEQFF
TRBJ1-2,TRBD1,TRBV27,.,TGTGCCAGCAGTTTAGTACAGGGGCTGGGGAACTATGGCTACACCTTC,CASSLVQGLGNYGYTF
TRBJ2-7,.,TRBV18,.,TGTGCCAGCTCACCCCTCGGAACAGGTCTGATGTACGAGCAGTACTTC,CASSPLGTGLMYEQYF
TRBJ2-7,TRBD1,TRBV7-2,once,TGTGCCAGCGGCCGGGACAGGGACGACCACGAGCAGTACTTC,CASGRDRDDHEQYF
TRBJ2-5,.,TRBV5-1,.,TGCGCCAGCAGCTTATTTGCAGGGGAAGAGACCCAGTACTTC,CASSLFAGEETQYF
TRBJ1-5,TRBD1,TRBV2,.,TGTGCCAGCAGCAATAAAGGGACAGGGAATCAGCCCCAGCATTTT,CASSNKGTGNQPQHF
TRBJ2-7,TRBD1,TRBV6-1,.,TGTGCCAGCAGTCAGTCAGGGGGTTTCTACGAGCAGTACTTC,CASSQSGGFYEQYF